This passage covers 7 T cell receptor beta chains from one sample sequenced in a study of blood T cell repertoires in COVID-19. Data came from immunoSEQ multiplex PCR; TCRdb stores just in-frame clones and leaves some out. Of a few hundred thousand clones listed, more than 80% are singletons. The sample taken for sequencing was peripheral blood. Receptors were obtained from a woman aged 45 to 65 with COVID-19, enrolled during active disease.

The rearrangement links TRBV29-1 to TRBJ2-1; maybe TRBD2 (5 bases). V lost 3 bases, J lost 5 bases, and 11 bases lay in between. The CDR3 has 13 amino acids. Germline assignment: CDR1 SQVTM and CDR2 ANQGSEA. CDR3 bases: TGCAGCGTTGACCCCTCCGGGAACAATGAGCAGTTCTTC. Protein: CSVDPSGNNEQFF.

The rearrangement uses TRBV24-1 and TRBJ1-2, with D perhaps matching TRBD1 (6 bases). Trimming removed 3 bases at V and 4 bases at J, with 11 bases between. Per germline, CDR1 KGHDR and CDR2 SFDVKD. CDR3 size: 14 residues. This CDR3 reads CATSDTGYSYGYTF. The CDR3 DNA reads as TGTGCCACCAGTGATACAGGGTACAGCTATGGCTACACCTTC.

This clone was found once. The chain recombines TRBV5-6 with TRBJ2-7; the match to TRBD2 covers 7 bases. This CDR3 has 13 residues. CDR1 and CDR2 (germline): SGHDT, YYEEEE. The V segment lost 7 bases and the J segment 5 bases; nucleotides outside the gene matches: 9. The CDR3 region has the DNA TGTGCCAGCCGGGGCGGGAGTGTCAACGAGCAGTACTTC. Protein sequence: CASRGGSVNEQYF.

V and J are TRBV27 and TRBJ1-2, with 8 bases matching TRBD1. Trimming at V came to 5 bases and at J to 8 bases, leaving 7 bases not matched to a gene. The V gene's germline CDR1 is MNHEY and CDR2 SMNVEV (reference sequence). The CDR3 length is 13 residues. CDR3 loop: CASSMTGVRGYTF. The CDR3 DNA reads TGTGCCAGCAGTATGACAGGGGTTAGAGGCTACACCTTC.

V is TRBV5-8 and J is TRBJ2-3, with TRBD2 as a possible D gene (6 bases). The CDR3 covers 15 residues. Deletions cut 3 bases from V and 1 base from J, with 12 bases between. The V gene's germline CDR1 is SGHTS and CDR2 YDEGEE. Here the CDR3 reads CASSWRDSGTDTQYF. CDR3 nucleotides: TGTGCCAGCAGCTGGCGGGACTCCGGCACAGATACGCAGTATTTT.

The chain uses TRBV9 and TRBJ2-7, with D maybe TRBD1 (6 bases). The germline gives CDR1 SGDLS, CDR2 YYNGEE. Between the trimmed V and J ends, which lost 4 bases and 5 bases, there was a span of 19 bases. This CDR3 is built from 15 residues. The CDR3 DNA follows: TGTGCCAGCAGCCCCGATGGGGGCGGAGTGCACGAGCAGTACTTC. It yields the protein CASSPDGGGVHEQYF.

This CDR3 is CASSGLAGTSTDTQYF. The CDR3, as DNA: TGTGCCAGCAGCGGTCTAGCGGGGACTAGCACAGATACGCAGTATTTT. The J gene is TRBJ2-3, the V gene TRBV9, with 9 bases identical to TRBD2. This CDR3 has 16 amino acids. Germline-derived CDR1 and CDR2 are SGDLS and YYNGEE. The V segment lost 3 bases and the J segment 0 bases; nucleotides outside the gene matches: 5.